This record concerns one T cell receptor (beta chain) sequence. The germline CDR1 and CDR2 sequences are SGHRS and YFSETQ. The CDR3 length is 17 residues. V shed 5 bases and J 5 bases; nucleotides not matched to a gene: 16. This entry belongs to a study of blood T cell repertoires in COVID-19. Per the authors' pipeline: Estimation of nucleated cell counts relied on the amplification of reference gene primers. The table came from immunoSEQ multiplex PCR; TCRdb's copy has only in-frame clones and leaves some out. The D gene and trimming were derived from the DNA, and the V and J assignments and clone size from that table. Here the sample spans 250,000 or so clones, approximately 90% being singletons.

This chain joins TRBV5-1 and TRBJ2-1; the match to TRBD2 covers 7 bases. This TCR derives from a man aged 40-50 years who had recovered from COVID-19. Sequencing input: PBMCs or T cells enriched from blood (not recorded which). CDR3 sequence (DNA): TGCGCCAGCAGGCCAATGGATACTAGCGAAATCGACAATGAGCAGTTCTTC. Protein sequence: CASRPMDTSEIDNEQFF.